Below are 6 T cell receptor beta chains sequenced from a single sample in a study of blood T cell repertoires in COVID-19. Repertoires were generated with immunoSEQ multiplex PCR, while TCRdb's copy carries only in-frame clones and drops some. This table has roughly 250,000 clones, about 91% appearing once. Material for sequencing was PBMCs or T cells enriched from blood (not recorded which). Receptors were obtained from a woman aged 40 to 50 with acute COVID-19.

The V gene is TRBV3-1 (or the pseudogene TRBV3-2), the J gene TRBJ1-2; 7 bases agree with TRBD1. This CDR3 contains 14 residues. The germline V gene has CDR1 LGHDT and CDR2 YNNKEL (reference sequence). The junction had 8 bases not matched to a gene; V was cut back by 5 bases and J by 5 bases. The CDR3 sequence: CASSTRDRRYGYTF. As DNA, the CDR3 is TGTGCCAGCAGCACCCGGGACAGAAGATATGGCTACACCTTC.

This rearrangement joins TRBV3-1 (or the pseudogene TRBV3-2) to TRBJ1-2, with unresolved D. Germline CDR1 is LGHDT and CDR2 is YNNKEL (reference sequence). There are 13 residues in the CDR3. With 4 bases removed from V and 4 bases from J, the gap between germline ends came to 10 bases. The CDR3, as DNA: TGTGCCAGCAGCCCCTCCGGGAGCTATGGCTACACCTTC. This translates into CASSPSGSYGYTF.

This sequence joins TRBV19 and TRBJ2-2, with 9 bases lining up with TRBD2. Germline loops: CDR1 LNHDA, CDR2 SQIVND (reference sequence). J lost 4 bases, V lost 10 bases, and 13 bases had no gene match. The CDR3 has 16 residues. CDR3 loop: CANSSGAGGPTGELFF. The CDR3 DNA reads TGTGCCAATTCGAGCGGGGCGGGAGGGCCCACCGGGGAGCTGTTTTTT. Combining the CDR3 with reference TRBV19 and TRBJ2-2 gives the whole variable domain DGGITQSPKYLFRKEGQNVTLSCEQNLNHDAMYWYRQDPGQGLRLIYYSQIVNDFQKGDIAEGYSVSREKKESFPLTVTSAQKNPTAFYLCANSSGAGGPTGELFFGEGSRLTVL.

This sequence joins TRBV19 and TRBJ1-1; D is undetermined. V lost 6 bases and J lost 4, with 15 bases in between. Germline loops: CDR1 LNHDA, CDR2 SQIVND (reference sequence). The CDR3 sequence is 14 residues long. The CDR3 DNA reads as TGTGCCAGTAGCAAAACTAGGGTGGGCACTGAAGCTTTCTTT. Translation gives CASSKTRVGTEAFF. Drawing the rest from reference TRBV19 and TRBJ1-1, the complete variable domain is DGGITQSPKYLFRKEGQNVTLSCEQNLNHDAMYWYRQDPGQGLRLIYYSQIVNDFQKGDIAEGYSVSREKKESFPLTVTSAQKNPTAFYLCASSKTRVGTEAFFGQGTRLTVV.

The gene calls are TRBV5-1 and TRBJ1-1; no firm D call. Trimming pared 0 bases from V and 4 bases from J, leaving 13 bases between. Germline lookup yields CDR1 SGHRS and CDR2 YFSETQ. This CDR3 is 15 amino acids long. Here the CDR3 DNA reads TGCGCCAGCAGCTTGGGGCCCACGGAGGGCACTGAAGCTTTCTTT. The encoded protein is CASSLGPTEGTEAFF.

The chain employs TRBV13 and TRBJ2-7, with 11 bases matching TRBD2. Trimming at V came to 5 bases and at J to 3 bases, leaving 12 bases not matched to a gene. This CDR3 region has 17 residues. Germline values: CDR1 PRHDT, CDR2 FYEKMQ (reference sequence). In DNA, the CDR3 is TGTGCCAGCAGCATCCGACTAGCGGGGAGTACTAACTACGAGCAGTACTTC. This translates into CASSIRLAGSTNYEQYF.